One sample yielded the 14 T cell receptor beta chains listed below, sequenced in a study of radiation and T cells in renal cell carcinoma. This table comes from immunoSEQ multiplex PCR, and its TCRdb copy is limited to in-frame clones, with some not included. Of around 170,000 clones listed, roughly 90% are singletons. Time point of the sample: blood 4 weeks post-SBRT, at nephrectomy. Documented treatment: 15 Gy SBRT to primary tumor, nephrectomy 4 weeks later. The source material was blood, sampled from a patient whose treatment included radiotherapy and nephrectomy. The receptor set was obtained from a woman aged 50 to 60 with renal cell carcinoma.

The chain carries TRBV6-5 and TRBJ1-2; TRBD1 is a possible D gene (6 bases). The CDR3 contains 14 residues. CDR1 is MNHEY and CDR2 is SVGAGI in the germline V gene. Trimming took off 6 bases at V and 3 bases at J, with 14 bases between the two ends. CDR3 protein: CASRETGRYYGYTF. CDR3 nucleotides: TGTGCCAGCAGAGAAACAGGGAGGTACTATGGCTACACCTTC.

The chain has TRBV18 and TRBJ2-3; 10 nucleotides line up with TRBD2. Germline CDR1 reads KGHSH; CDR2 reads LQKENI. Trimming at V came to 1 base and at J to 6 bases, leaving 7 bases not matched to a gene. CDR3 length: 16 amino acids. The CDR3 sequence is CASSPQRGGLTDTQYF. DNA for the CDR3: TGTGCCAGCTCACCACAGCGGGGGGGCCTTACGGATACGCAGTATTTT.

This CDR3 reads CASSLYADGYTF. CDR3 nucleotide sequence: TGTGCCAGCAGCTTATATGCGGATGGCTACACCTTC. V is TRBV11-1 and J is TRBJ1-2; D is ambiguous. The CDR3 loop spans 12 amino acids. The germline V gene encodes CDR1 SGHAT and CDR2 FQDESV (reference sequence). V was clipped by 2 bases and J by 6 bases, with 7 bases between them.

This chain links TRBV6-1 with TRBJ2-1; D is possibly TRBD2 (5 bases). The V gene's germline CDR1 is MNHNS and CDR2 SASEGT. The V end was cut by 3 bases, the J end by 4 bases, with 13 bases between. The CDR3 consists of 15 residues. The CDR3 loop is CASSDGPTGYNEQFF. The CDR3 region has the DNA TGTGCCAGCAGTGATGGGCCAACGGGGTACAATGAGCAGTTCTTC.

This clone was observed a single time. The V gene is TRBV2, the J gene TRBJ1-6, with TRBD1 matching 7 bases. There are 15 residues in the CDR3. Trimming removed 6 bases from V and 7 bases from J; junction bases left unmatched: 9. Germline-derived CDR1 and CDR2 are SNHLY and FYNNEI. The CDR3 bases are TGTGCCAGCAGGGACCGGGACAGTTCGAATTCACCCCTCCACTTT. Translating gives CASRDRDSSNSPLHF.

This clone has only a few counts. This chain joins TRBV19 and TRBJ1-5, with D perhaps matching TRBD1 (6 bases). The CDR3 extends over 14 amino acids. Germline values: CDR1 LNHDA, CDR2 SQIVND (reference sequence). Trimming removed 2 bases at V and 6 bases at J, with 11 bases between. The CDR3 sequence: CASSIQGSSQPQHF. The DNA for the CDR3 is TGTGCCAGTAGTATACAGGGGAGTAGTCAGCCCCAGCATTTT.

V usage is TRBV19 and J usage is TRBJ1-5; perhaps TRBD1 as D (6 bases). CDR3 length equals 18 residues. V gave up 4 bases and J gave up 0 bases, with 19 bases separating them. Germline V gives CDR1 LNHDA, CDR2 SQIVND (reference sequence). The CDR3 loop is CASSSRGGLSYSNQPQHF. The CDR3 DNA reads TGTGCCAGTAGTAGCCGGGGGGGCCTAAGCTATAGCAATCAGCCCCAGCATTTT.

V gene TRBV6-5 combines with J gene TRBJ1-4; 10 bases fit TRBD1. The CDR3 extends over 15 amino acids. Germline assignment: CDR1 MNHEY and CDR2 SVGAGI. V was pared by 6 bases and J by 6 bases, with 7 bases of the junction left unmatched. The CDR3, as DNA: TGTGCCAGCAGATCCCCCGGGACAGGGGATGAAAAACTGTTTTTT. It codes for CASRSPGTGDEKLFF.

The rearrangement links TRBV4-1 to TRBJ1-6; D gene uncertain. Trimming took 0 bases from V and 6 from J, leaving 9 bases between them. The CDR3 is made up of 15 amino acids. Germline lookup yields CDR1 MGHRA and CDR2 YSYEKL. The CDR3 DNA reads TGCGCCAGCAGCCAAGATGGTAACAGTAATTCACCCCTCCACTTT. Amino acids: CASSQDGNSNSPLHF.

V is TRBV6-5 and J is TRBJ2-3; 8 nucleotides match TRBD2. V dropped 8 bases and J dropped 2; count of bases not matched to a gene: 9. This CDR3 spans 15 amino acids. Looked up from germline, CDR1 is MNHEY and CDR2 is SVGAGI. CDR3: CASSKWRGATDTQYF. Written as DNA, the CDR3 is TGTGCCAGCTCCAAGTGGCGGGGGGCCACAGATACGCAGTATTTT.

The table lists this clone with a count of one. The gene calls are TRBV29-1 and TRBJ1-1, with 10 bases that match TRBD1. From germline, CDR1 is SQVTM and CDR2 ANQGSEA. This CDR3 region has 15 residues. The trim removed 4 bases at V and 2 bases at J, leaving 7 bases unmatched. The CDR3 reads CSVGQGAWVNTEAFF. The CDR3 DNA sequence: TGCAGCGTTGGACAGGGGGCTTGGGTTAACACTGAAGCTTTCTTT.

J is TRBJ1-5 and V is TRBV7-2; D unresolved. V was clipped by 1 base and J by 5 bases, with 9 bases between them. The CDR3 totals 14 residues. CDR1 and CDR2 from the germline V gene are SGHTA and FQGNSA. CDR3 sequence: CASSLEASYQPQHF. DNA for the CDR3: TGTGCCAGCAGCTTAGAAGCAAGTTATCAGCCCCAGCATTTT.

The chain recombines TRBV5-4 with TRBJ2-1; no clear D gene. V gave up 1 base and J gave up 9 bases, with 5 bases separating them. This CDR3 contains 11 residues. Germline CDR1 and CDR2: SGHNT and YYREEE (reference sequence). Here the CDR3 DNA reads TGTGCCAGCAGCTTGCGGAGTGAGCAGTTCTTC. This sequence encodes CASSLRSEQFF.

Only a few counts were recorded for this clone. The V call is TRBV5-1, the J call TRBJ1-1; 8 positions match TRBD1. The CDR3 totals 15 residues. V dropped 4 bases and J dropped 6; count of bases not matched to a gene: 11. CDR1 is SGHRS and CDR2 is YFSETQ in the germline V gene. The DNA for the CDR3 is TGCGCCAGCAGCCCGACGGCGGACAGGGCTTCTGAAGCTTTCTTT. The encoded protein is CASSPTADRASEAFF.